This T cell receptor beta chain was retrieved from a study of metastatic and nonmetastatic thyroid tumors (dated by TCRdb to 2020 to 2021). Some background on the complete study: The researchers compared repertoires between peripheral blood samples and tumor or nodule tissue samples from patients with malignant or benign thyroid disease. Broader findings and caveats from the paper: TCR beta diversity was reported as significantly higher in malignant tumors than in benign nodules, in both blood and tumor samples.

No patient had received any treatment before thyroid surgery. The study retrospectively analysed patient clinical samples collected from about 2012 to 2019 using T-cell receptor beta sequencing. Of note for this clone: Its antigen specificity is not known. No much larger clonotype is one base removed from it; base qualities were not supplied.

To prepare the library, PCR was applied. Sequencing used an Illumina HiSeq 4000. High-throughput sequencing was used to profile the TCR beta-chain CDR3 region of every patient. The study's processing was this. CDR3 differences across clinicopathological groups were used to build a classifier for discriminating distant-metastatic papillary thyroid cancer patients. The Shannon index was used to measure repertoire diversity, and the Morisita-Horn index was used to measure how similar tumor and blood repertoires were. TCRdb reworked the public reads: Q25 trimming with fastp, MiXCR clone assembly, productive beta chains retained. TCRdb's processing, not the authors' own work, is the source of the V and J calls. The sample table holds approximately 11,000 clones, of which around 25% were seen once. 20% to 25% of the sample is held by the ten biggest clonotypes. Measured from the cysteine to the phenylalanine, the CDR3 is 13 residues long. The entry retains the CDR3 DNA only, 39 bases that are in frame from base 1. The CDR1 and CDR2 encoded by the germline V gene (reference sequence) are DFQATT and SNEGSKA. Relative to germline, V is 6 bases shorter and J is 3 bases shorter, with 15 bases between their ends.

The chain is made from TRBV20-1 and TRBJ2-7; TRBD1 is a possible D gene, resting on 5 matching bases. This TCR was recovered from a male donor with papillary thyroid cancer or a benign thyroid nodule (not recorded which). Some clones in this sample may be carry-over from other donors' samples. Sequenced material: adjacent normal tissue. The CDR3 has the sequence CSAAGLEYYEQYF. In nucleotide form, the sequence is TGCAGTGCCGCAGGGTTGGAATACTACGAGCAGTACTTC.